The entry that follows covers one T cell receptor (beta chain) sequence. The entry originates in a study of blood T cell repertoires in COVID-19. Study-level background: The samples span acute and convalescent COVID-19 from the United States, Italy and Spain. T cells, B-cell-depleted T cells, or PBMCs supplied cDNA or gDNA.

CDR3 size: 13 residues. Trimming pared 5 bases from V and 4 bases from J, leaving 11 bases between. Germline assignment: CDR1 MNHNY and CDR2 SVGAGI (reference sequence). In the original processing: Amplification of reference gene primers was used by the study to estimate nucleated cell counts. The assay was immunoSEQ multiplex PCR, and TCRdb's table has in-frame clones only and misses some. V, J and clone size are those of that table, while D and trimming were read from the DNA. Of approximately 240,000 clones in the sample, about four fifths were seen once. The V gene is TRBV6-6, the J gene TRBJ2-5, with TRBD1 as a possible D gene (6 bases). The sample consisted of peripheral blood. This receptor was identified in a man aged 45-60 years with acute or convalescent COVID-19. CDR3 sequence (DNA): TGTGCCAGCAGTCCACAGGGTCGAGAGACCCAGTACTTC. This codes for CASSPQGRETQYF.